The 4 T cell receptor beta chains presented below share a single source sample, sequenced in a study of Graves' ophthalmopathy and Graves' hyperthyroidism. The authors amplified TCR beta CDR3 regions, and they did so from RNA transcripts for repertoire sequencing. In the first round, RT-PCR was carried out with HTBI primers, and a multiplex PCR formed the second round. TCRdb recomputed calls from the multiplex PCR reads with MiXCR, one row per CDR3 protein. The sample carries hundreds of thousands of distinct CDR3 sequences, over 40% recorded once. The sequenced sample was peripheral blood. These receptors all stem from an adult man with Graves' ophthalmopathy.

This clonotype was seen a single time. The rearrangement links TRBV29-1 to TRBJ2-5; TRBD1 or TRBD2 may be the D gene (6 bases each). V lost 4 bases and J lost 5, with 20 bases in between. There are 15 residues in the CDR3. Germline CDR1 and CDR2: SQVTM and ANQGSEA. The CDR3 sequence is CSVASTTGAGETQYF. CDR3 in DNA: TGCAGCGTTGCCAGTACCACGGGGGCCGGGGAGACCCAGTACTTC.

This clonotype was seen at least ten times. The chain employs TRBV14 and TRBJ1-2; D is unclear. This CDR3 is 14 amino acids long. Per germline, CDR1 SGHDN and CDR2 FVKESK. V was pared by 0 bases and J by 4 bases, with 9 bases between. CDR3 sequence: CASSQETDIYGYTF. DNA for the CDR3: TGTGCCAGCAGCCAAGAAACGGATATCTATGGCTACACCTTC.

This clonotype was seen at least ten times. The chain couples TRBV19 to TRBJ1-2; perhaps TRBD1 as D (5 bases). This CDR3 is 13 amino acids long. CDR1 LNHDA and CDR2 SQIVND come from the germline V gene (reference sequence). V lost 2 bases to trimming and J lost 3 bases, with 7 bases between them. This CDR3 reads CASSIRGDYGYTF. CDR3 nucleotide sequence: TGTGCCAGTAGTATACGGGGGGACTATGGCTACACCTTC.

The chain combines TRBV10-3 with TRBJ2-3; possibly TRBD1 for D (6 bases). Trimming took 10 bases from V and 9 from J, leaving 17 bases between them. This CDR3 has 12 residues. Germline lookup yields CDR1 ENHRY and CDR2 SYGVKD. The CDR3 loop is CATQQGEDTQYF. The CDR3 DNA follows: TGTGCCACCCAACAGGGAGAGGACACGCAGTATTTT.